This T cell receptor beta chain appears in the sequencing data of a study of blood T cell repertoires in COVID-19. On the study more broadly: Sites in the United States, Italy and Spain provided acute and convalescent COVID-19 samples.

Sequencing used immunoSEQ multiplex PCR; TCRdb keeps in-frame clones, though not all of them. The sample lists about 140,000 clones, under 90% occurring once. Between the trimmed V and J ends, which lost 4 bases and 0 bases, there was a span of 10 bases. The length of the CDR3 is 14 residues. The germline V gene has CDR1 KGHSH and CDR2 LQKENI. The sequencing sample was made of peripheral blood. The chain couples TRBV18 to TRBJ2-7; D possibly corresponds to TRBD2 (6 bases). This TCR derives from a human donor in a cohort sampled during active COVID-19. The chain's CDR3 is CASSLAESSYEQYF. In nucleotides, the CDR3 is TGTGCCAGCTCACTAGCGGAGAGCTCCTACGAGCAGTACTTC.